The T cell receptor beta chain described here comes from a study of blood T cell repertoires in COVID-19. Background on the study: Acute and convalescent COVID-19 specimens originated in the United States, Italy and Spain. From T cells, B-cell-depleted T cells, or PBMCs came the material, which was cDNA or gDNA.

V shed 3 bases and J shed 7 bases, with 12 bases lying between them. The CDR3 totals 14 residues. Germline V gene sequence: CDR1 MNHEY, CDR2 SMNVEV (reference sequence). Recruitment covered some 25 US areas and drew participants whose ages spanned roughly 18 to 100 years. Study processing details: Amplification of reference gene primers was used by the study to estimate nucleated cell counts. This table comes from immunoSEQ multiplex PCR, and its TCRdb copy is limited to in-frame clones, with some not included. V and J calls and clone size follow that table, whereas D and trimming were derived from the DNA. The sample lists under 300,000 clones, around 86% seen once, with 1.7% in the top ten.

This TCR was recovered from a woman in her 40s who had recovered from COVID-19. The rearrangement joins TRBV27 to TRBJ2-2; D is uncertain. Sequenced sample: PBMCs or T cells enriched from blood (not recorded which). The CDR3 here is CASSFQESFGELFF. The CDR3 region has the DNA TGTGCCAGCAGTTTCCAGGAAAGTTTCGGGGAGCTGTTTTTT.